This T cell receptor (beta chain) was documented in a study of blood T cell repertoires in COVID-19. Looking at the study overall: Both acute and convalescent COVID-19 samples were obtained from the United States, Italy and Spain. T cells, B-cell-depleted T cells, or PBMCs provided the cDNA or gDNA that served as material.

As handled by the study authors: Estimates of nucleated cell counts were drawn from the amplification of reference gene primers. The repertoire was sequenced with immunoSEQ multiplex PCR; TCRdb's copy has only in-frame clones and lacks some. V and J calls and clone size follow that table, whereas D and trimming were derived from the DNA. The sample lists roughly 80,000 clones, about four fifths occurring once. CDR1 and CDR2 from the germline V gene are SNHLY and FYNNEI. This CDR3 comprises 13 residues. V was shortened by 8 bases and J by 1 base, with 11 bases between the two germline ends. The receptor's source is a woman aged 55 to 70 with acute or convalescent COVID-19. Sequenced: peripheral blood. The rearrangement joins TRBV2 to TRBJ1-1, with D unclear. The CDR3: CASGRSANTEAFF. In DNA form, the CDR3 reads TGTGCCAGCGGGAGGAGCGCGAACACTGAAGCTTTCTTT.